This TCR beta chain was obtained from a study of T cell responses to AZD1222 COVID-19 vaccine. Whole-study findings and limits: Reports say nearly half of spike-specific TCRs go after unmutated variant regions. Vaccine-related CD4 TCRs covered spike, predominating at 160-218 and 743-854. Recipients of AZD1222 seropositive at baseline numbered only 6 or 7. Clonal diversity was possibly underestimated, and the donors were mostly white British, with more females.

Clones were read by immunoSEQ multiplex PCR, and TCRdb kept only the in-frame ones, dropping some. The repertoire has roughly 140,000 clones, roughly 90% of them found once; the top ten carry about 3.3%. This CDR3 region has 13 residues. Trimming took off 3 bases at V and 5 bases at J, with 11 bases between the two ends. Germline V gives CDR1 SGHTA, CDR2 FQGNSA. Details on this clone: Its target is unknown.

This receptor was identified in an adult who received the AZD1222 COVID-19 vaccine. Sample: peripheral blood, taken 28 days after the second AZD1222 dose. J is TRBJ2-7 and V is TRBV7-2; D is ambiguous. The CDR3 nucleotides read TGTGCCAGCAGCTTCCCACCTCCCGACGAGCAGTACTTC. Encoded protein: CASSFPPPDEQYF.